A selection of T cell receptor beta chains follows, all from one sample in a study of T cells in Graves' hyperthyroidism and ophthalmopathy. MiXCR, applied by TCRdb to the multiplex PCR reads, yields one record per CDR3 protein. The sample records 40,000 to 65,000 distinct CDR3 sequences, roughly 50% being singletons. The sample consisted of blood. These TCRs come from a woman aged 50 to 60 with Graves' ophthalmopathy. Both conserved end residues are part of each CDR3. The order of the fields is V gene, J gene, D gene, CDR3 protein. D genes are given only for firm matches.

v_call: TRBV20-1
j_call: TRBJ2-1
d_call: TRBD2
cdr3_aa: CSALQSGSFVEQFF

v_call: TRBV5-6
j_call: TRBJ2-6
d_call: TRBD2
cdr3_aa: CASSPGGGLTF

v_call: TRBV6-4
j_call: TRBJ1-5
d_call: -
cdr3_aa: CASSDGINPQHF

v_call: TRBV3-1
j_call: TRBJ2-7
d_call: TRBD2
cdr3_aa: CASSHSSGSYEQYF

v_call: TRBV29-1
j_call: TRBJ2-5
d_call: TRBD1
cdr3_aa: CSVEAGTGFGETQYF

v_call: TRBV20-1
j_call: TRBJ2-1
d_call: TRBD2
cdr3_aa: CSASPGLAGGSEQFF

v_call: TRBV7-8
j_call: TRBJ2-5
d_call: TRBD1
cdr3_aa: CASSYGTGEETQYF

v_call: TRBV27
j_call: TRBJ1-2
d_call: -
cdr3_aa: CASSSLETLAYGYTF

v_call: TRBV11-1
j_call: TRBJ2-7
d_call: TRBD1
cdr3_aa: CASSLGDRGSYEQYF

v_call: TRBV20-1
j_call: TRBJ1-2
d_call: TRBD1
cdr3_aa: CSAPGTGYGYTF

v_call: TRBV7-3
j_call: TRBJ2-3
d_call: TRBD2
cdr3_aa: CASSILGAGGSLCAQHTDTQYF

v_call: TRBV10-1
j_call: TRBJ2-3
d_call: TRBD1
cdr3_aa: CASSPRTGGTDTQYF

v_call: TRBV9
j_call: TRBJ1-2
d_call: -
cdr3_aa: CASSASGLGFGYTF

v_call: TRBV20-1
j_call: TRBJ2-3
d_call: -
cdr3_aa: CSARVGDRFYTSTDTQYF

v_call: TRBV6-5
j_call: TRBJ2-7
d_call: TRBD1
cdr3_aa: CASSYVRTRTGGAWEQYF

v_call: TRBV20-1
j_call: TRBJ2-7
d_call: -
cdr3_aa: CSGSGTGSGRGGNEQYF

v_call: TRBV6-1
j_call: TRBJ1-5
d_call: -
cdr3_aa: CASSAQGDQPQHF

v_call: TRBV20-1
j_call: TRBJ2-3
d_call: TRBD2
cdr3_aa: CSAESGGTDTQYF

v_call: TRBV7-9
j_call: TRBJ1-4
d_call: TRBD1
cdr3_aa: CASSQRQGWEKLFF

v_call: TRBV7-9
j_call: TRBJ2-7
d_call: -
cdr3_aa: CASTRLSSYEQYF

v_call: TRBV3-1
j_call: TRBJ2-2
d_call: TRBD2
cdr3_aa: CASTYGGNGGELFF

v_call: TRBV14
j_call: TRBJ1-5
d_call: -
cdr3_aa: CASSQDNGRNQPQHF

v_call: TRBV7-9
j_call: TRBJ1-4
d_call: -
cdr3_aa: CASSLRGGGSEKLFF

v_call: TRBV20-1
j_call: TRBJ2-6
d_call: TRBD1
cdr3_aa: CSARERGQGTGANVLTF

v_call: TRBV7-9
j_call: TRBJ2-1
d_call: TRBD1
cdr3_aa: CASSPATGVGEQFF

v_call: TRBV6-5
j_call: TRBJ2-1
d_call: TRBD1
cdr3_aa: CASRPGQGPLQSFF

v_call: TRBV4-1
j_call: TRBJ2-3
d_call: -
cdr3_aa: CASSQASVSTDTQYF

v_call: TRBV6-6
j_call: TRBJ1-4
d_call: -
cdr3_aa: CASSYGVRGRYGEKLFF

v_call: TRBV7-9
j_call: TRBJ1-2
d_call: -
cdr3_aa: CASSYAADDGYTF

v_call: TRBV20-1
j_call: TRBJ2-7
d_call: -
cdr3_aa: CSARDVGSEQYF

v_call: TRBV19
j_call: TRBJ1-2
d_call: -
cdr3_aa: CASSINGNYGYTF

v_call: TRBV5-4
j_call: TRBJ2-5
d_call: -
cdr3_aa: CASSHPSGMRETQYF

v_call: TRBV9
j_call: TRBJ2-6
d_call: -
cdr3_aa: CASEGSGANVLTF

v_call: TRBV7-2
j_call: TRBJ2-1
d_call: TRBD2
cdr3_aa: CASSLRLAGGYNEQFF

v_call: TRBV7-9
j_call: TRBJ2-7
d_call: TRBD1
cdr3_aa: CASSRGTAFYEQYF

v_call: TRBV2
j_call: TRBJ2-1
d_call: -
cdr3_aa: CASSVQGRRGTIEQFF

v_call: TRBV7-2
j_call: TRBJ1-6
d_call: -
cdr3_aa: CASSHQTLHF

v_call: TRBV5-1
j_call: TRBJ2-7
d_call: TRBD1
cdr3_aa: CASSSGQGPYEQYF

v_call: TRBV20-1
j_call: TRBJ1-5
d_call: TRBD1
cdr3_aa: CSAREIGSGQGGQPQHF

v_call: TRBV2
j_call: TRBJ1-2
d_call: -
cdr3_aa: CASGEGAGYTF

v_call: TRBV19
j_call: TRBJ2-7
d_call: -
cdr3_aa: CASSIQGYSPYEQYF

v_call: TRBV20-1
j_call: TRBJ2-1
d_call: TRBD2
cdr3_aa: CSAFTSGGNNEQFF

v_call: TRBV7-8
j_call: TRBJ2-4
d_call: TRBD1
cdr3_aa: CASSLLTGPGTKNIQYF

v_call: TRBV20-1
j_call: TRBJ1-1
d_call: TRBD1
cdr3_aa: CSASPRGRNTEAFF

v_call: TRBV19
j_call: TRBJ1-1
d_call: -
cdr3_aa: CASSIWAGMNTEAFF

v_call: TRBV18
j_call: TRBJ1-4
d_call: -
cdr3_aa: CASSQGVANEKLFF

v_call: TRBV5-5
j_call: TRBJ2-5
d_call: -
cdr3_aa: CASSRAGNQPQYF

v_call: TRBV5-6
j_call: TRBJ1-4
d_call: -
cdr3_aa: CASSPLGGTNEKLFF

v_call: TRBV15
j_call: TRBJ1-6
d_call: TRBD1
cdr3_aa: CATNSDRDDSPLHF

v_call: TRBV15
j_call: TRBJ2-3
d_call: -
cdr3_aa: CATSNWTSDTQYF

v_call: TRBV7-2
j_call: TRBJ2-7
d_call: TRBD2
cdr3_aa: CAGPGLAGGGQYF